This entry lists 18 T cell receptor beta chains sequenced from one sample in a study of PD-1 blockade in mismatch repair-deficient tumors. TCRdb keeps only in-frame clones here, not all; method: immunoSEQ multiplex PCR. This sample has about 120,000 clones; about 88% occur once, and the top ten carry less than 15%. Specimen: peripheral blood, collected 44 weeks after starting pembrolizumab. These receptors all stem from an adult with mismatch repair-deficient cancer.

The genes are TRBV28 and TRBJ2-3; TRBD2 aligns across 12 bases. This CDR3 is built from 17 residues. V shed 5 bases and J 3 bases; nucleotides not matched to a gene: 9. Germline V gene lookup returns CDR1 MDHEN and CDR2 SYDVKM. CDR3 in DNA: TGTGCCAGCAGTCCCGCAGCTAGCGGGAGGGGGACAGATACGCAGTATTTT. Amino acids: CASSPAASGRGTDTQYF.

The chain links TRBV11-1 to TRBJ2-2, with 10 bases matching TRBD2. With V trimmed by 4 bases and J by 6 bases, 5 bases remained unmatched. CDR1 and CDR2 (germline): SGHAT, FQDESV (reference sequence). The CDR3 sequence is 15 residues long. The CDR3 DNA reads TGTGCCAGCAGCTCAGCGGGAGGGCCGGCCGGGGAGCTGTTTTTT. It is translated as CASSSAGGPAGELFF.

This chain links TRBV11-2 with TRBJ2-7; D assignment may be TRBD1 or TRBD2 (5 bases each). CDR1 and CDR2 (germline): SGHAT, FQNNGV. The CDR3 is 15 amino acids. Trimming cost V 8 bases and J 7 bases, with 24 bases left between them. CDR3 residues: CASHGAPGRPLEQYF. The CDR3 DNA reads TGTGCCAGCCATGGGGCCCCGGGACGACCTCTGGAGCAGTACTTC.

The V call is TRBV5-8, the J call TRBJ2-7; no clear D gene. The CDR3 is made up of 16 amino acids. The germline V and J ends were trimmed by 1 base and 3 bases, with 17 bases remaining between them. Germline values: CDR1 SGHTS, CDR2 YDEGEE. Written as DNA, the CDR3 is TGTGCCAGCAGCTTGTTCCTGAGACGGCCGGACTACGAGCAGTACTTC. The encoded protein is CASSLFLRRPDYEQYF.

The rearrangement links TRBV6-5 to TRBJ2-5; TRBD1 is a possible D gene (5 bases). Germline lookup yields CDR1 MNHEY and CDR2 SVGAGI. The CDR3 sequence is 14 residues long. The V end was cut by 1 base, the J end by 2 bases, with 8 bases between. Written as DNA, the CDR3 is TGTGCCAGCAGTTACTACAGGTCACAAGAGACCCAGTACTTC. It specifies CASSYYRSQETQYF.

This chain connects TRBV30 to TRBJ1-4; D gene uncertain. V shed 2 bases and J shed 1 base, with 11 bases lying between them. Germline CDR1 and CDR2: GTSNPN and SVGIG (reference sequence). There are 15 residues in the CDR3. CDR3 amino acids: CAWSLGVRTNEKLFF. The CDR3 DNA is TGTGCCTGGAGTCTTGGGGTTCGAACTAATGAAAAACTGTTTTTT.

CDR3 protein: CAWGSSGGEEQYF. The CDR3 DNA reads TGTGCCTGGGGCTCAAGCGGGGGGGAAGAGCAGTACTTC. This rearrangement joins TRBV30 to TRBJ2-7; 10 bases match TRBD2. Looked up from germline, CDR1 is GTSNPN and CDR2 is SVGIG (reference sequence). The CDR3 is 13 amino acids. Trimming took 5 bases from V and 7 from J; bases not matched to a gene: 8.

The chain couples TRBV12-5 to TRBJ2-5; D gene uncertain. Trimming took 3 bases from V and 2 from J, leaving 7 bases between them. In germline, CDR1 is LGHNT, CDR2 FRNRAP. The CDR3 is made up of 13 amino acids. The CDR3: CASGFPRQETQYF. CDR3 DNA: TGTGCTAGTGGTTTCCCAAGACAAGAGACCCAGTACTTC.

The rearrangement joins TRBV6-1 to TRBJ1-5; the D is unclear. Per the germline V gene, CDR1 is MNHNS and CDR2 is SASEGT. The CDR3 has 14 amino acids. V shed 5 bases and J shed 1 base, with 9 bases lying between them. The CDR3 DNA follows: TGTGCCAGCAGTCTCTGGGGAAGCAATCAGCCCCAGCATTTT. Its protein product is CASSLWGSNQPQHF.

The V and J genes are TRBV5-6 and TRBJ2-7; TRBD2 matches at 7 bases. There are 16 residues in the CDR3. Looked up from germline, CDR1 is SGHDT and CDR2 is YYEEEE. The junction had 8 bases not matched to a gene; V was cut back by 0 bases and J by 2 bases. The CDR3 nucleotides read TGTGCCAGCAGCTTGGTTGGGGACTACGATCCCTACGAGCAGTACTTC. This sequence encodes CASSLVGDYDPYEQYF. The variable domain in full, with the rest retrieved from reference TRBV5-6 and TRBJ2-7, is DAGVTQSPTHLIKTRGQQVTLRCSPKSGHDTVSWYQQALGQGPQFIFQYYEEEERQRGNFPDRFSGHQFPNYSSELNVNALLLGDSALYLCASSLVGDYDPYEQYFGPGTRLTVT.

The chain recombines TRBV5-6 with TRBJ2-7; D not certain. V was clipped by 4 bases and J by 5 bases, with 10 bases between them. The CDR3 has 12 amino acids. Germline V gene data show CDR1 as SGHDT and CDR2 as YYEEEE. As DNA, the CDR3 is TGTGCCAGCAGCCTCGGACCGAACGAGCAGTACTTC. It codes for CASSLGPNEQYF.

The V call is TRBV21-1, the J call TRBJ2-3; the DNA was not compared with TRBD2, the D call given in the table. TRBV21-1 has pseudogene status. The CDR3 loop spans 19 amino acids. CDR3 sequence reads: CASSRGRGGQITSTDTQYF. CDR3 bases: TGTGCCAGCAGCAGAGGGAGGGGAGGGCAGATTACTAGCACAGATACGCAGTATTTT.

The chain carries TRBV30 and TRBJ2-7, with 7 bases matching TRBD1. Germline V gene data show CDR1 as GTSNPN and CDR2 as SVGIG (reference sequence). V was clipped by 2 bases and J by 2 bases; unmatched bases: 6. This CDR3 has 14 amino acids. The CDR3: CAWSSGQTAYEQYF. The CDR3 DNA reads as TGTGCCTGGAGTTCGGGACAGACGGCCTACGAGCAGTACTTC.

V usage is TRBV19 and J usage is TRBJ1-3; TRBD1 might be the D (5 bases). V lost 7 bases and J 4 bases, leaving 20 bases between the germline ends. The CDR3 covers 16 residues. Germline V lookup: CDR1 LNHDA, CDR2 SQIVND (reference sequence). CDR3 region: CASTSWARTSGNTIYF. CDR3 in DNA: TGTGCCAGTACATCCTGGGCCCGGACATCGGGAAACACCATATATTTT.

This rearrangement joins TRBV11-2 to TRBJ2-1; D could derive from TRBD1 or TRBD2 (5 bases each). The germline V and J ends were trimmed by 6 bases and 9 bases, with 30 bases remaining between them. Germline lookup yields CDR1 SGHAT and CDR2 FQNNGV. The length of the CDR3 is 18 residues. CDR3 nucleotides: TGTGCCAGCAGAGTTTCTTCCCCTATCCGGGACCATACACGTGAGCAGTTCTTC. As protein: CASRVSSPIRDHTREQFF.

The chain joins TRBV14 to TRBJ2-1; no clear D gene. The germline V gene encodes CDR1 SGHDN and CDR2 FVKESK. The CDR3 totals 16 residues. V lost 1 base and J lost 0, with 10 bases in between. The CDR3 sequence: CASSQVTPDSYNEQFF. The DNA for the CDR3 is TGTGCCAGCAGCCAAGTAACACCGGACTCCTACAATGAGCAGTTCTTC. The full variable domain, in which reference TRBV14 and TRBJ2-1 provide the parts outside the CDR3, is EAGVTQFPSHSVIEKGQTVTLRCDPISGHDNLYWYRRVMGKEIKFLLHFVKESKQDESGMPNNRFLAERTGGTYSTLKVQPAELEDSGVYFCASSQVTPDSYNEQFFGPGTRLTVL.

The chain links TRBV7-9 to TRBJ1-3; D gene unclear. Germline V gene data show CDR1 as SEHNR and CDR2 as FQNEAQ (reference sequence). Trimming shortened V by 3 bases and J by 2 bases, and 11 bases separated the two germline ends. The CDR3 consists of 15 residues. The CDR3 coding sequence is TGTGCCAGCAGCTTGGACCTTATGACTGGAAACACCATATATTTT. Translated, it gives CASSLDLMTGNTIYF.

This clone was seen a handful of times. The rearrangement joins TRBV5-5 to TRBJ2-1; 7 bases agree with TRBD1. V gave up 1 base and J gave up 9 bases; unmatched junction bases: 7. Per the germline V gene, CDR1 is SGHKS and CDR2 is YYEKEE (reference sequence). The CDR3 length is 14 residues. CDR3 in amino acids: CASSLSATGIEQFF. The CDR3 region has the DNA TGTGCCAGCAGCTTGTCGGCGACAGGGATTGAGCAGTTCTTC.